What follows are 3 T cell receptor beta chains derived from one specimen sequenced in a study of molecular identifiers for immune sequencing clone quantification. TCRdb recomputed calls from the PCR reads with MiXCR, one row per CDR3 protein. The data show about 640,000 distinct CDR3 sequences, 15% to 20% seen once. What was sequenced was naive CD8+ T cells from blood, with Jurkat cell RNA spiked in. Stated subset: FACS-sorted CD8+CD4-CCR7+CD45RA+ naive T cells. These TCRs come from a human donor in good health. Some libraries in this study had Jurkat cell RNA spiked in.

Concerning this clonotype: This may be a read error, as it is one base from a much larger clone. The chain has TRBV2 and TRBJ2-1, with D unresolved. The V end lost 7 bases, the J end lost 3 bases, and 16 bases lay between the germline ends. Germline-derived CDR1 and CDR2 are SNHLY and FYNNEI. This CDR3 has 15 residues. The CDR3 loop reads CASKDTVTIYNEQFF. In DNA, the CDR3 is TGTGCCAGCAAAGACACCGTAACTATCTACAATGAGCAGTTCTTC.

This clonotype showed up just a few times. The CDR3 nucleotides are TGTGCCAGCAGTGAAAGTACAGGGTGGAACTATGGCTACACCTTC. It encodes CASSESTGWNYGYTF. The rearrangement links TRBV2 to TRBJ1-2; D may be TRBD1 (6 bases). Deletions cut 2 bases from V and 2 bases from J, with 12 bases between. The CDR3 spans 15 residues. Germline V gene lookup returns CDR1 SNHLY and CDR2 FYNNEI.

There are many counts of this clonotype. The rearrangement joins TRBV25-1 to TRBJ1-1; D might be TRBD1 (5 bases). V gave up 3 bases and J gave up 1 base, with 12 bases separating them. The CDR3 is 15 residues long. Germline CDR1 reads MGHDK; CDR2 reads SYGVNS. The CDR3 DNA reads as TGTGCCAGCAGTGAGTCCAGGGAGGGGAACACTGAAGCTTTCTTT. It specifies CASSESREGNTEAFF.